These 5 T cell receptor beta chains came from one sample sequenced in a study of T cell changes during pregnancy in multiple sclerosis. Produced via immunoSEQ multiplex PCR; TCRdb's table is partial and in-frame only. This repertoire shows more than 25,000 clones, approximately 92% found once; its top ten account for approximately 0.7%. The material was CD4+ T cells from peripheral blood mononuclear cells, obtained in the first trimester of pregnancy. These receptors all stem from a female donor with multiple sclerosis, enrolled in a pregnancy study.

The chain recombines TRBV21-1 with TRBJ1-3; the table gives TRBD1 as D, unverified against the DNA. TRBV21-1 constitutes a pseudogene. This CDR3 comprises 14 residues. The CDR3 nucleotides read TGTGCCAGCAGCAAGCCCTGGACAGGAGACACCATATATTTT. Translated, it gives CASSKPWTGDTIYF.

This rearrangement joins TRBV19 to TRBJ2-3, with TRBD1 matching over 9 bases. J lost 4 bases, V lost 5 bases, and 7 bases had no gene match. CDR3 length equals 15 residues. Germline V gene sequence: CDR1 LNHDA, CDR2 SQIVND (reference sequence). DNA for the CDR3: TGTGCCAGTAGTCCCCGGGACAGGGACCCAGATACGCAGTATTTT. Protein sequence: CASSPRDRDPDTQYF.

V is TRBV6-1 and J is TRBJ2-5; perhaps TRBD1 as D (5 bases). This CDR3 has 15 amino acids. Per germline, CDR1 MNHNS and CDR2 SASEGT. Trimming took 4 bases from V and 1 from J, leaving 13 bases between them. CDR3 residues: CASSARVPFQETQYF. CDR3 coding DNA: TGTGCCAGCAGTGCCAGGGTCCCCTTCCAAGAGACCCAGTACTTC.

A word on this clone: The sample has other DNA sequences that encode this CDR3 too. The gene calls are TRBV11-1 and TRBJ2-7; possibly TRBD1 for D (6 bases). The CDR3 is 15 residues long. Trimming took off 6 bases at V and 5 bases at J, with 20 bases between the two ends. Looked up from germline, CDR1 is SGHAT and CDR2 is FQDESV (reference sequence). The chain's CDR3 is CASSPIAGTSNEQYF. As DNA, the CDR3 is TGTGCCAGCAGTCCAATCGCCGGGACAAGTAACGAGCAGTACTTC.

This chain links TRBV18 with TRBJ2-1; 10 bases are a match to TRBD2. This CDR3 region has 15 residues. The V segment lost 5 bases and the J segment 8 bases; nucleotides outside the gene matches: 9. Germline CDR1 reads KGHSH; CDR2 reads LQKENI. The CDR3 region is CASSDGSGGRDEQFF. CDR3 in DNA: TGTGCCAGCTCAGATGGTAGCGGGGGGCGCGATGAGCAGTTCTTC. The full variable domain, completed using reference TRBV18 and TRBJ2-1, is NAGVMQNPRHLVRRRGQEARLRCSPMKGHSHVYWYRQLPEEGLKFMVYLQKENIIDESGMPKERFSAEFPKEGPSILRIQQVVRGDSAAYFCASSDGSGGRDEQFFGPGTRLTVL.